Presented here are 20 T cell receptor beta chains from one specimen sequenced in a study of EBV T-cell therapy then PD-1 blockade in nasopharyngeal carcinoma. The time point: 266 days after commencement of treatment, after nivolumab therapy. The treatment: AdE1-LMPpoly-expanded autologous EBV-specific T-cell therapy followed by anti-PD-1 nivolumab. Sequencing was performed with immunoSEQ multiplex PCR; in TCRdb, only in-frame clones are kept and a portion is missing. The table lists about 21,000 clones, around 80% of them singletons. Their cognate antigens are unknown. The sample consisted of CD8+ T cells from blood, taken at day 266 from a patient whose treatment included autologous EBV-specific T cells and nivolumab. Receptors were obtained from a man between 40 and 49 years old with nasopharyngeal carcinoma.

This chain joins TRBV7-6 and TRBJ2-3; TRBD1 matches at 7 bases. The CDR3 is 15 residues long. Trimming removed 5 bases from V and 2 bases from J; junction bases left unmatched: 7. Germline lookup yields CDR1 SGHVS and CDR2 FNYEAQ. CDR3 sequence reads: CASSLGGGYTDTQYF. The CDR3 DNA is TGTGCCAGCAGCCTAGGGGGCGGATACACAGATACGCAGTATTTT.

The chain recombines TRBV5-1 with TRBJ2-7, with D maybe TRBD2 (6 bases). Germline loops: CDR1 SGHRS, CDR2 YFSETQ. The V end was cut by 4 bases, the J end by 4 bases, with 24 bases between. The CDR3 sequence is 17 residues long. CDR3 in amino acids: CASSPQLPGTGEYEQYF. CDR3 in DNA: TGCGCCAGCAGCCCCCAACTACCCGGGACGGGAGAGTACGAGCAGTACTTC.

The rearrangement joins TRBV4-1 to TRBJ2-3, with 10 bases aligning to TRBD2. Germline assignment: CDR1 MGHRA and CDR2 YSYEKL. J gave up 1 base and V 0 bases, and 1 base lay outside the gene matches. This CDR3 has 16 amino acids. Here the CDR3 DNA reads TGCGCCAGCAGCCAAGAAACTAGCGGGGGCACAGATACGCAGTATTTT. Translated, it gives CASSQETSGGTDTQYF.

DNA for the CDR3: TGTGCCAGCAGTTTAATTTTGGGCGAGCAGTACTTC. Its translation is CASSLILGEQYF. The rearrangement links TRBV12-3 or TRBV12-4 to TRBJ2-7, with no clear D. There are 12 residues in the CDR3. Trimming shortened V by 2 bases and J by 6 bases, and 8 bases separated the two germline ends.

The J gene is TRBJ2-3, the V gene TRBV5-6; TRBD1 aligns across 12 bases. Germline V lookup: CDR1 SGHDT, CDR2 YYEEEE. The length of the CDR3 is 15 residues. The V gene end was trimmed by 3 bases and the J gene end by 6 bases; junction bases not matched to a gene: 5. Here the CDR3 reads CASSSTGQGADTQYF. CDR3 DNA sequence: TGTGCCAGCAGCTCTACGGGACAGGGGGCTGATACGCAGTATTTT.

V usage is TRBV13 and J usage is TRBJ2-7, with 11 bases lining up with TRBD2. Germline CDR1 PRHDT, CDR2 FYEKMQ (reference sequence). The V gene end was trimmed by 4 bases and the J gene end by 2 bases; junction bases not matched to a gene: 1. The CDR3 sequence is 14 residues long. CDR3 residues: CASSSGLAAYEQYF. The CDR3 DNA sequence: TGTGCCAGCAGCTCGGGACTAGCGGCCTACGAGCAGTACTTC.

This clone has just a few counts. The chain joins TRBV9 to TRBJ2-7; possibly TRBD1 for D (5 bases). Germline values: CDR1 SGDLS, CDR2 YYNGEE. Trimming left V 4 bases short and J 0 bases short, with 14 bases between. There are 15 residues in the CDR3. CDR3 bases: TGTGCCAGCAGCCCAGGGTTAGCAGCCTCCTACGAGCAGTACTTC. Translated: CASSPGLAASYEQYF. The full variable domain, completed using reference TRBV9 and TRBJ2-7, is DSGVTQTPKHLITATGQRVTLRCSPRSGDLSVYWYQQSLDQGLQFLIQYYNGEERAKGNILERFSAQQFPDLHSELNLSSLELGDSALYFCASSPGLAASYEQYFGPGTRLTVT.

This clone was counted only a few times. The chain carries TRBV27 and TRBJ1-5, with a weak D call TRBD1 (5 bases). The CDR3 is made up of 14 amino acids. V shed 8 bases and J shed 0 bases, with 11 bases lying between them. Germline V gives CDR1 MNHEY, CDR2 SMNVEV (reference sequence). CDR3 sequence reads: CASPRDASNQPQHF. The DNA for the CDR3 is TGTGCCAGCCCGCGGGACGCTAGCAATCAGCCCCAGCATTTT.

This chain joins TRBV6-5 and TRBJ1-5; 8 bases fit TRBD1. The CDR3 loop spans 15 amino acids. Germline CDR1 MNHEY, CDR2 SVGAGI. Trimming removed 4 bases from V and 4 bases from J; junction bases left unmatched: 6. This CDR3 reads CASSLYTGGNQPQHF. The CDR3 DNA follows: TGTGCCAGCAGTTTGTATACAGGGGGGAATCAGCCCCAGCATTTT.

This chain uses TRBV10-3 with TRBJ1-1; 7 bases are a match to TRBD1. The ends lost 6 bases at V and 1 base at J; junction bases unmatched: 11. The CDR3 extends over 16 amino acids. Germline V CDR1 and CDR2: ENHRY, SYGVKD. This CDR3 reads CAISPTGASANTEAFF. The CDR3 nucleotides are TGTGCCATCAGCCCTACAGGGGCTAGTGCGAACACTGAAGCTTTCTTT.

The gene calls are TRBV6-1 and TRBJ2-3; D perhaps matches TRBD1 (6 bases). Trimming cost V 6 bases and J 6 bases, with 13 bases left between them. The CDR3 totals 13 residues. CDR1 is MNHNS, CDR2 SASEGT, per germline. CDR3 loop: CASSPTTGDTQYF. The CDR3 DNA reads TGTGCCAGCAGCCCCACCACAGGGGATACGCAGTATTTT.

This clone was observed once. The chain has TRBV3-1 (or the pseudogene TRBV3-2) and TRBJ1-5; D is perhaps TRBD1 (5 bases). The ends were cut back, 0 bases at V and 5 bases at J, with 11 bases in the middle. Germline CDR1 reads LGHDT; CDR2 reads YNNKEL (reference sequence). This CDR3 comprises 15 residues. The CDR3 DNA follows: TGTGCCAGCAGCCAAGATTTCGGGGGGGATCAGCCCCAGCATTTT. Its translation: CASSQDFGGDQPQHF.

This sequence joins TRBV6-5 and TRBJ2-7; possible D gene TRBD2, 6 bases. V lost 5 bases and J 3 bases, leaving 11 bases between the germline ends. From germline, CDR1 is MNHEY and CDR2 SVGAGI. CDR3 size: 13 residues. CDR3 in DNA: TGTGCCAGCAGTACGGGGGAGGACTACGAGCAGTACTTC. Its translation: CASSTGEDYEQYF.

The chain uses TRBV14 and TRBJ1-2; D gene unclear. Germline lookup yields CDR1 SGHDN and CDR2 FVKESK. Trimming shortened V by 1 base and J by 6 bases, and 12 bases separated the two germline ends. This CDR3 has 14 amino acids. The CDR3 protein is CASSQGRYINGYTF. The CDR3 DNA sequence: TGTGCCAGCAGCCAAGGCCGGTATATTAATGGCTACACCTTC.

The rearrangement joins TRBV9 to TRBJ2-1, with TRBD1 as a possible D gene (6 bases). With 4 bases removed from V and 0 bases from J, the gap between germline ends came to 11 bases. CDR3 size: 15 residues. Germline CDR1 is SGDLS and CDR2 is YYNGEE. The CDR3: CASSLTGFSYNEQFF. CDR3 in DNA: TGTGCCAGCAGCCTGACAGGTTTCTCCTACAATGAGCAGTTCTTC.

Within the sample, this clone is medium-sized (0.01 to 0.1%). V usage is TRBV7-9 and J usage is TRBJ1-1; 7 bases agree with TRBD1. V lost 3 bases to trimming and J lost 8 bases; unmatched junction nucleotides: 6. The CDR3 consists of 13 residues. Germline-derived CDR1 and CDR2 are SEHNR and FQNEAQ (reference sequence). The CDR3 sequence: CASSFRDRSEAFF. As DNA, the CDR3 is TGTGCCAGCAGCTTCCGGGACAGATCCGAAGCTTTCTTT.

The chain uses TRBV27 and TRBJ1-1; no firm D call. Germline V gene lookup returns CDR1 MNHEY and CDR2 SMNVEV (reference sequence). V was shortened by 7 bases and J by 5 bases, with 17 bases between the two germline ends. The CDR3 loop spans 14 amino acids. This CDR3 is CASKPVNRGTEAFF. The DNA of the CDR3 is TGTGCCAGCAAGCCGGTTAACAGAGGGACTGAAGCTTTCTTT.

This sequence joins TRBV29-1 and TRBJ1-1; 11 bases fit TRBD1. Germline V gene sequence: CDR1 SQVTM, CDR2 ANQGSEA. The V gene end was trimmed by 4 bases and the J gene end by 4 bases; junction bases not matched to a gene: 5. CDR3 length: 14 residues. CDR3: CSVGPGQGGTEAFF. In nucleotides, the CDR3 is TGCAGCGTTGGGCCGGGACAGGGGGGCACTGAAGCTTTCTTT.

CDR3 amino acids: CASRGTEGEKLFF. CDR3 DNA: TGTGCCAGCAGGGGGACAGAGGGAGAAAAACTGTTTTTT. The chain employs TRBV9 and TRBJ1-4, with TRBD1 matching over 7 bases. Germline CDR1 SGDLS, CDR2 YYNGEE. The CDR3 extends over 13 amino acids. Trimming took 5 bases from V and 8 from J; bases not matched to a gene: 6.

This sequence joins TRBV19 and TRBJ2-1; the D gene is possibly TRBD1 (6 bases). V was clipped by 8 bases and J by 0 bases, with 11 bases between them. There are 14 residues in the CDR3. The V gene's germline CDR1 is LNHDA and CDR2 SQIVND (reference sequence). The CDR3 coding sequence is TGTGCCAGTGATCGGACAGACTCCTACAATGAGCAGTTCTTC. Its translation: CASDRTDSYNEQFF.